This paragraph reports one T cell receptor (beta chain). The sample originates from a study of blood T cell repertoires in COVID-19. Overall study context: Sites across the United States, Italy and Spain contributed samples from acute and convalescent COVID-19.

This CDR3 has 13 amino acids. Germline V gives CDR1 LGHDT, CDR2 YNNKEL (reference sequence). V dropped 4 bases and J dropped 0 bases, with 5 bases sitting between them. In the study's own analysis: Amplifying reference gene primers gave estimates of nucleated cell counts. Clones were sequenced by immunoSEQ multiplex PCR, and TCRdb holds only the in-frame ones, with some missing. D and trimming were read from the DNA, whereas the V and J calls and clone size are those reported in that table. The sample includes about 69,000 clones, over 75% seen only once; the top ten take over 2.5%. Input material: peripheral blood. The chain uses TRBV3-1 (or the pseudogene TRBV3-2) and TRBJ2-3; D remains ambiguous. The TCR sequence derives from an older man with acute or convalescent COVID-19. CDR3 DNA: TGTGCCAGCAGCCTCCCAAGCACAGATACGCAGTATTTT. Translating gives CASSLPSTDTQYF.